This entry features one T cell receptor beta chain sequence. The antigen remains unidentified. These data originate in a study of cytomegalovirus exposure and HLA in healthy donors. Study findings and constraints: Later on, an analysis tied about 17,000 TCR beta sequences to HLA alleles at 0.05 false discovery rate.

This CDR3 is 17 amino acids long. Germline CDR1 reads SGHRS; CDR2 reads YFSETQ. J was trimmed by 1 base and V by 4 bases; bases with no gene match: 9. A multiplex PCR was run with 60 Vbeta primers and 13 Jbeta primers. Libraries were prepared by immunoSEQ multiplex PCR; TCRdb keeps only in-frame clonotypes and omits some of them. The sample lists around 150,000 clones, around three quarters occurring once. This sequence joins TRBV5-1 and TRBJ2-1; 9 bases are a match to TRBD2. What was sequenced was PBMCs. The origin of this receptor is a man aged 40-55 years in good health and CMV-seropositive. Here the CDR3 DNA reads TGCGCCAGCAGCCCAGCGGGAGGCCCCTTATCCTACAATGAGCAGTTCTTC. Amino acids: CASSPAGGPLSYNEQFF.